The entry that follows covers one T cell receptor beta chain sequence. The clone's antigen remains unknown. The sample holds no much larger clone one base away, and base qualities are not on file. The record originates from a study of blood T cell repertoires in COVID-19 (TCRdb year 2020). With respect to the entire study: Collaborator samples came from the United States, Italy and Spain and covered acute and convalescent phases of COVID-19. The repertoires were made available in a free public database intended to serve as a resource for research on the immune response to SARS-CoV-2. The dataset comprised deeply sampled blood TCRbeta repertoires from subjects exposed to, actively infected with, or recovered from COVID-19. The samples were drawn from two sources: the first 160 participants of the ongoing ImmuneRACE study, and fewer than 1,500 subjects contributed by 6 global collaborators. Where available, HLA class I and class II types were obtained from metadata supplied by the sample provider rather than from assay-based typing. Nearly every sample came with metadata listing a de-identified subject ID, COVID-19 status, age in years and sex. The material from the prospective study consisted of cDNA or gDNA derived from T cells, B-cell-depleted T cells, or PBMCs.

V is shortened by 6 bases, J by 3 bases, and the region joining them spans 24 bases. CDR1 and CDR2, per the germline V gene, are MGHRA and YSYEKL. Including cysteine and phenylalanine, the CDR3 has 18 amino acids. Of all the DNA, just the CDR3 is kept, 54 bases in frame from base 1. What the work shows at the level of the full study, not this receptor alone: Clinical and demographic metadata were provided uncurated, with the amount varying by source and participant.

Each collaborating institution followed its own protocols to collect whole blood in K2EDTA tubes. Collaborator samples were shipped for TCRbeta analysis as frozen whole blood, isolated PBMCs, or DNA extracted from either sample type. TCRbeta CDR3 regions were amplified from genomic DNA using the immunoSEQ Assay, a bias-controlled multiplex PCR. Concerning the study's data processing: Nucleated cell counts per sample were estimated from amplification of reference gene primers within the assay. To quantify the absolute abundance of each unique TCRbeta CDR3 rearrangement, sequence reads were collapsed and filtered. Productive Simpson clonality was computed per sample as the square root of Simpson's diversity index over productive rearrangements. Held by TCRdb, this immuneACCESS table contains in-frame sequences only and omits some clones. Under half of the omission traces to an unresolved V gene where checked; the cause of the rest is unknown. V and J calls plus clone size are reproduced from that table; the DNA served to infer D and trimming. Present in this sample are approximately 91,000 clones, 75% to 85% of which were seen just once. Approximately 25% of the sample comes from the top ten.

This clonotype was obtained from a man in his 70s with acute or convalescent COVID-19. The sample taken for sequencing was peripheral blood. The chain uses TRBV4-1 and TRBJ1-5; the D gene is not confidently resolved. The CDR3 protein sequence reads: CASSPKPQMLSVNQPQHF. The sequence in DNA is TGCGCCAGCAGTCCTAAGCCCCAAATGCTATCGGTCAATCAGCCCCAGCATTTT.